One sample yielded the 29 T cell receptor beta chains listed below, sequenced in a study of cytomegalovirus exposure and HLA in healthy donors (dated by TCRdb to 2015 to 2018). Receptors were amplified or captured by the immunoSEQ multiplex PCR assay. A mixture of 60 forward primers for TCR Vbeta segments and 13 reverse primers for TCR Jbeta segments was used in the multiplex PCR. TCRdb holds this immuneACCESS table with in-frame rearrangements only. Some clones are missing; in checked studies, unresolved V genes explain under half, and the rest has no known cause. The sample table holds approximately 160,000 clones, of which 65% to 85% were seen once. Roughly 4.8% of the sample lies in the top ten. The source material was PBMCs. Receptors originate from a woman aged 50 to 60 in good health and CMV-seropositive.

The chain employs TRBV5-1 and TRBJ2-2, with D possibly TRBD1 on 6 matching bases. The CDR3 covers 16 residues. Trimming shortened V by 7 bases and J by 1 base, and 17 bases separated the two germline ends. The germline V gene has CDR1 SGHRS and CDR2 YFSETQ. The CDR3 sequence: CASEPAGTLNTGELFF. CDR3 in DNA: TGCGCCAGCGAACCAGCCGGGACACTGAACACCGGGGAGCTGTTTTTT.

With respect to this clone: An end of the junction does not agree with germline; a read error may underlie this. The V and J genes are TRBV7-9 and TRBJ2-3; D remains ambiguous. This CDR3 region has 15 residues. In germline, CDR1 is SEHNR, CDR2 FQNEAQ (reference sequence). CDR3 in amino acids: CSSSQIGQGTDTQYF. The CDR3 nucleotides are TGTTCCAGCAGCCAGATCGGCCAGGGCACAGATACGCAGTATTTT.

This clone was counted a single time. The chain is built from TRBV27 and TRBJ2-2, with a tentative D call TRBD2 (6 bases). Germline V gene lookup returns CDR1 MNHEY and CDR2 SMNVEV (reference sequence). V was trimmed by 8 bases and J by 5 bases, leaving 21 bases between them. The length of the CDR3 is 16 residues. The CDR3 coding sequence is TGTGCCAGCGGTATAGCGGTAGGAACGGGGACCGGGGAGCTGTTTTTT. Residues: CASGIAVGTGTGELFF.

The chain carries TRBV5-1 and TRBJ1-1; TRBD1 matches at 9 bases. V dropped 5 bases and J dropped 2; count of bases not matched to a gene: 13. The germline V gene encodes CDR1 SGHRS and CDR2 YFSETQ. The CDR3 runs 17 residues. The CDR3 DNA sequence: TGCGCCAGCAGATATGGGACAGGGCGGGGGTTAAACACTGAAGCTTTCTTT. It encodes CASRYGTGRGLNTEAFF.

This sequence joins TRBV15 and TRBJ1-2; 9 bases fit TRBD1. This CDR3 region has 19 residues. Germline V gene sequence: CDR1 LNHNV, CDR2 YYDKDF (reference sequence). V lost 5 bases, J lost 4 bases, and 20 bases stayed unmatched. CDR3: CATSGYSGTGKRVVYGYTF. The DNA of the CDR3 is TGTGCCACCAGCGGGTATTCCGGGACAGGGAAGAGAGTTGTCTATGGCTACACCTTC.

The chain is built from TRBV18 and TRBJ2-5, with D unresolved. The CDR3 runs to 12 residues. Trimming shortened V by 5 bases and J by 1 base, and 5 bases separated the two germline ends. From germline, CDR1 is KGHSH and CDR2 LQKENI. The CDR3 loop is CASSGLQETQYF. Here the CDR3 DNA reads TGTGCCAGCTCAGGGCTCCAAGAGACCCAGTACTTC.

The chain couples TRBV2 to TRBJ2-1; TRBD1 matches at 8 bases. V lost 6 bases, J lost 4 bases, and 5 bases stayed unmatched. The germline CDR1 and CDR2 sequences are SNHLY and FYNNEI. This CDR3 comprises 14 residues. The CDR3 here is CASRDRDLYNEQFF. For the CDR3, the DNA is TGTGCCAGCAGGGACAGGGACCTTTACAATGAGCAGTTCTTC.

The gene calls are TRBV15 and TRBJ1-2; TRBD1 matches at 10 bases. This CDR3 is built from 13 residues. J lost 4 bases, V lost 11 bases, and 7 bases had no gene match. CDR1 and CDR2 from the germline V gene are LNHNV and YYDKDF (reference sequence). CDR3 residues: CALGTGVGYGYTF. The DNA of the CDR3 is TGTGCCTTAGGGACAGGGGTGGGCTATGGCTACACCTTC. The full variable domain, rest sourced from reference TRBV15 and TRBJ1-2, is DAMVIQNPRYQVTQFGKPVTLSCSQTLNHNVMYWYQQKSSQAPKLLFHYYDKDFNNEADTPDNFQSRRPNTSFCFLDIRSPGLGDTAMYLCALGTGVGYGYTFGSGTRLTVV.

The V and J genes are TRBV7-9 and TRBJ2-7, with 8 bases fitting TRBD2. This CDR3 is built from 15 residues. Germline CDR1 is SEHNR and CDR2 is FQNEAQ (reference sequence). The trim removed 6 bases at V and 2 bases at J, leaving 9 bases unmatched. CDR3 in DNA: TGTGCCAGCAGTCTTCGGACTAGCAGAACCTACGAGCAGTACTTC. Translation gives CASSLRTSRTYEQYF.

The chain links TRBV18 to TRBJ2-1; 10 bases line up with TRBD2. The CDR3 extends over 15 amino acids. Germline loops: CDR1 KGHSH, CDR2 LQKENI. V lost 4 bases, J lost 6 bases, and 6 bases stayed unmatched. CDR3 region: CASSLGLAGVNEQFF. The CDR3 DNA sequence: TGTGCCAGCTCACTCGGGCTAGCGGGAGTCAATGAGCAGTTCTTC.

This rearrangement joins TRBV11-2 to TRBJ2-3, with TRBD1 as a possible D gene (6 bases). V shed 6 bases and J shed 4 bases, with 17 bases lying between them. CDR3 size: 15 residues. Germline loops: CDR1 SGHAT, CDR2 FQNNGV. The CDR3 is CASSSPGGFPDTQYF. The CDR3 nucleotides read TGTGCCAGCAGTTCCCCTGGGGGCTTCCCAGATACGCAGTATTTT.

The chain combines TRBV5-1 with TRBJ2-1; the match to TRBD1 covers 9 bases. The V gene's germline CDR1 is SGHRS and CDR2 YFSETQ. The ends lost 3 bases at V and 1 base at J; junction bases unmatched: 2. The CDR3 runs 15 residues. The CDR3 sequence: CASSSGQGSYNEQFF. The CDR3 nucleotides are TGCGCCAGCAGCTCGGGACAGGGATCCTACAATGAGCAGTTCTTC. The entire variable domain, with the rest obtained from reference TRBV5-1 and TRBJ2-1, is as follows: KAGVTQTPRYLIKTRGQQVTLSCSPISGHRSVSWYQQTPGQGLQFLFEYFSETQRNKGNFPGRFSGRQFSNSRSEMNVSTLELGDSALYLCASSSGQGSYNEQFFGPGTRLTVL.

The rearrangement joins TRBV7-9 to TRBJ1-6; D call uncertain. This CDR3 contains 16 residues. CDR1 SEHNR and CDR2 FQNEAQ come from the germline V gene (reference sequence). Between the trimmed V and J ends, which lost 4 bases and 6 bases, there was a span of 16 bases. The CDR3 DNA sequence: TGTGCCAGCAGCTCGTTTTATAAGCCGCGTAATTCACCCCTCCACTTT. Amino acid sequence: CASSSFYKPRNSPLHF.

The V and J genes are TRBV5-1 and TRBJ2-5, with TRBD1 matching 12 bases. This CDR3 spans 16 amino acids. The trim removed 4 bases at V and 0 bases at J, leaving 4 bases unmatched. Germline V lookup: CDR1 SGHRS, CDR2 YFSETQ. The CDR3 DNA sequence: TGCGCCAGCAGCGGAGGGACAGGGGGCTACCAAGAGACCCAGTACTTC. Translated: CASSGGTGGYQETQYF.

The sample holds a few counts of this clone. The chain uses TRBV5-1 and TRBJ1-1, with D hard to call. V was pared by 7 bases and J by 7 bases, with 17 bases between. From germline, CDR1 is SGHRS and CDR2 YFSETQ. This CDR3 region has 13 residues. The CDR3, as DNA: TGCGCCAGCTTTGAACCGGGGAGCTTTGAAGCTTTCTTT. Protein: CASFEPGSFEAFF. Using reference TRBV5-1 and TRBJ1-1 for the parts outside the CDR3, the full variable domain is KAGVTQTPRYLIKTRGQQVTLSCSPISGHRSVSWYQQTPGQGLQFLFEYFSETQRNKGNFPGRFSGRQFSNSRSEMNVSTLELGDSALYLCASFEPGSFEAFFGQGTRLTVV.

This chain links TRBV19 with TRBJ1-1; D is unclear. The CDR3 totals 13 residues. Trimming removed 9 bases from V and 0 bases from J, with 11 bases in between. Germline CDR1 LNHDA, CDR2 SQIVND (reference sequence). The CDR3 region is CASSLSMNTEAFF. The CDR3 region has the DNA TGTGCCAGCTCCCTATCGATGAACACTGAAGCTTTCTTT.

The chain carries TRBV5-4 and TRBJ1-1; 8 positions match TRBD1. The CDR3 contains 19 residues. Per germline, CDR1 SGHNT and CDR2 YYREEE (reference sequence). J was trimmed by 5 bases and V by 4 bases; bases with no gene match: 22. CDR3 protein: CASSSALGAGGARGTEAFF. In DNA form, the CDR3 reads TGTGCCAGCAGCAGCGCTTTAGGGGCAGGGGGCGCTCGGGGGACTGAAGCTTTCTTT.

DNA of the CDR3: TGTGCCAGCAGCGTAGATTCGCCCGTTTACAATGAGCAGTTCTTC. This translates into CASSVDSPVYNEQFF. The chain joins TRBV2 to TRBJ2-1; D remains unclear. The CDR3 loop spans 15 amino acids. V lost 6 bases, J lost 4 bases, and 16 bases lay in between. From germline, CDR1 is SNHLY and CDR2 FYNNEI.

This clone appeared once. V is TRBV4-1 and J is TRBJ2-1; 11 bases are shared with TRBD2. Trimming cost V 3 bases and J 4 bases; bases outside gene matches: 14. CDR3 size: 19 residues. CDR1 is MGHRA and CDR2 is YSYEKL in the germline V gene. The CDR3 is CASSQPRGGTSGRYNEQFF. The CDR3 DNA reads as TGCGCCAGCAGCCAGCCCCGCGGGGGGACTAGCGGACGTTACAATGAGCAGTTCTTC.

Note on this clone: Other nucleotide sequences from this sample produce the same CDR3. CDR3 protein: CASSPGTGNTEAFF. CDR3 DNA sequence: TGCGCCAGCAGCCCCGGGACAGGGAACACTGAAGCTTTCTTT. V usage is TRBV5-1 and J usage is TRBJ1-1; 8 bases are a match to TRBD1. Germline trimming cut 4 bases from V and 1 base from J; bases unmatched to any gene: 3. Germline CDR1 and CDR2: SGHRS and YFSETQ. CDR3 length equals 14 residues. The entire variable domain, with the rest obtained from reference TRBV5-1 and TRBJ1-1, is as follows: KAGVTQTPRYLIKTRGQQVTLSCSPISGHRSVSWYQQTPGQGLQFLFEYFSETQRNKGNFPGRFSGRQFSNSRSEMNVSTLELGDSALYLCASSPGTGNTEAFFGQGTRLTVV.

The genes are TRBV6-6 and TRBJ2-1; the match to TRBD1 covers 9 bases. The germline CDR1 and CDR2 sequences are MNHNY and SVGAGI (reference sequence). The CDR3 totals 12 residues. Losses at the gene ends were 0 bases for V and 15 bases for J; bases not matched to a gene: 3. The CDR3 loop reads CASSYSGTGRFF. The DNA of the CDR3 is TGTGCCAGCAGTTACTCCGGGACAGGGAGGTTCTTC.

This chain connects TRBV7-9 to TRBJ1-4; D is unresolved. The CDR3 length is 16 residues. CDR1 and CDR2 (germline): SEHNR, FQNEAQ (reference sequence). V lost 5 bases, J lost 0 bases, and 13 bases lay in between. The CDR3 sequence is CASSPPGPSTNEKLFF. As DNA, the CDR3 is TGTGCCAGCAGCCCCCCTGGGCCCTCAACTAATGAAAAACTGTTTTTT.

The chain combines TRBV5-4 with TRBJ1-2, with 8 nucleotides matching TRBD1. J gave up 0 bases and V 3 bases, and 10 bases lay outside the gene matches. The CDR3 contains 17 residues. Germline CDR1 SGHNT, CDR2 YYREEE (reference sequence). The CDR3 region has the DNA TGTGCCAGCAGCTCCATTCAGGGGGCCCGGACTAACTATGGCTACACCTTC. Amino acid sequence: CASSSIQGARTNYGYTF.

The DNA of the CDR3 is TGCGCCAGCAGCCAAGCGGGGGGAACCTCCTACAATGAGCAGTTCTTC. Encoded protein: CASSQAGGTSYNEQFF. The chain has TRBV4-1 and TRBJ2-1, with TRBD2 matching over 7 bases. The CDR3 has 16 amino acids. The germline V gene has CDR1 MGHRA and CDR2 YSYEKL. With V trimmed by 1 base and J by 0 bases, 3 bases remained unmatched.

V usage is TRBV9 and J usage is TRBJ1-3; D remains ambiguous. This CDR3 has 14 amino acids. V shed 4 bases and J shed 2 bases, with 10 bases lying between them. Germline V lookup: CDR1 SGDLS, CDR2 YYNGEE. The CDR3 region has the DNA TGTGCCAGCAGCCCCGAGGGCACTGGAAACACCATATATTTT. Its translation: CASSPEGTGNTIYF.

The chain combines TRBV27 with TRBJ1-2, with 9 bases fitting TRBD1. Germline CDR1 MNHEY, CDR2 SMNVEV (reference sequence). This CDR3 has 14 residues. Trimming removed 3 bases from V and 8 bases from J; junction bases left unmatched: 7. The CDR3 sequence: CASSFMGQGGGYTF. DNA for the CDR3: TGTGCCAGCAGTTTCATGGGACAGGGTGGAGGCTACACCTTC.

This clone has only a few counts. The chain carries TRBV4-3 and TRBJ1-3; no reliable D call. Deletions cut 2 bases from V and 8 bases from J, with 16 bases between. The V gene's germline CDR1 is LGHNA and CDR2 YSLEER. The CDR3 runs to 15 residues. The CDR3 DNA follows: TGCGCCAGCAGCCAACGAAGTCAATTCGGGGACACCATATATTTT. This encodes CASSQRSQFGDTIYF.

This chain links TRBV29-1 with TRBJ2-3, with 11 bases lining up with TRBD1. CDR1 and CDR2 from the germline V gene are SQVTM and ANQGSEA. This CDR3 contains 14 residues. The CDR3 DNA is TGCAGTGGGGGGACAGGGGGAAATCCAGATACGCAGTATTTT. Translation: CSGGTGGNPDTQYF.

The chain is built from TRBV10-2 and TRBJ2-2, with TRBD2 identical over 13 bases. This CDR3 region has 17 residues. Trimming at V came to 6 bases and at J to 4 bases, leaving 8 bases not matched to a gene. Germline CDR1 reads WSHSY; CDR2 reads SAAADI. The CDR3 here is CASREGLAGKSTGELFF. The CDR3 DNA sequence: TGCGCCAGCAGGGAGGGACTAGCGGGGAAGAGCACCGGGGAGCTGTTTTTT.